The 22 T cell receptor beta chains listed next were all sequenced from one sample in a study of T cell responses to AZD1222 COVID-19 vaccine. Assay: immunoSEQ multiplex PCR; the TCRdb copy retains only in-frame clones and omits some. The repertoire has 150,000 to 200,000 clones, about nine tenths of them found once; the top ten carry over 1.2%. The sample in question was peripheral blood, obtained on day 0 of AZD1222 vaccination. These receptors all stem from an adult in good health.

V gene TRBV5-4 combines with J gene TRBJ2-4; 12 positions match TRBD2. The germline V gene has CDR1 SGHNT and CDR2 YYREEE (reference sequence). The J segment lost 9 bases and the V segment lost 4 bases, leaving 5 bases of the junction unmatched. The CDR3 runs to 14 residues. CDR3 residues: CASSLTSGGGIQYF. CDR3 nucleotides: TGTGCCAGCAGCCTGACTAGCGGGGGTGGCATTCAGTACTTC.

The chain couples TRBV11-1 to TRBJ1-1; D possibly corresponds to TRBD1 (6 bases). Germline lookup yields CDR1 SGHAT and CDR2 FQDESV (reference sequence). CDR3 length: 14 residues. Trimming pared 1 base from V and 4 bases from J, leaving 10 bases between. The CDR3 loop reads CASSLGGGGTEAFF. DNA for the CDR3: TGTGCCAGCAGCTTAGGGGGGGGCGGCACTGAAGCTTTCTTT.

The chain links TRBV28 to TRBJ2-2; 8 positions match TRBD1. Germline V lookup: CDR1 MDHEN, CDR2 SYDVKM. This CDR3 region has 19 residues. With 1 base clipped from V and 5 bases from J, the junction kept 15 bases outside the gene matches. The CDR3 region is CASSLYRLRGRGLTGELFF. The CDR3 DNA sequence: TGTGCCAGCAGTTTATACCGACTTAGGGGCAGGGGGCTAACCGGGGAGCTGTTTTTT.

V usage is TRBV7-3 and J usage is TRBJ2-1, with TRBD1 matching 7 bases. The CDR3 extends over 13 amino acids. Germline CDR1 reads SGHTA; CDR2 reads FQGTGA. After removal of 5 bases from V and 5 bases from J, the junction contained 3 bases not matched to a gene. The CDR3 DNA reads TGTGCCAGCAGCAAGGGGGCAAACAATGAGCAGTTCTTC. Amino acid sequence: CASSKGANNEQFF. The complete variable domain, with remaining parts taken from reference TRBV7-3 and TRBJ2-1, reads GAGVSQTPSNKVTEKGKYVELRCDPISGHTALYWYRQSLGQGPEFLIYFQGTGAADDSGLPNDRFFAVRPEGSVSTLKIQRTERGDSAVYLCASSKGANNEQFFGPGTRLTVL.

The genes are TRBV5-4 and TRBJ2-3; a possible D gene is TRBD1 (5 bases). The CDR3 has 16 residues. Trimming removed 4 bases from V and 4 bases from J, with 19 bases in between. Germline V gene sequence: CDR1 SGHNT, CDR2 YYREEE (reference sequence). The DNA for the CDR3 is TGTGCCAGCAGCCCTGAGTGGGGCCGACAAGCAGATACGCAGTATTTT. This sequence encodes CASSPEWGRQADTQYF.

V and J are TRBV2 and TRBJ1-1, with 9 nucleotides matching TRBD1. The CDR3 extends over 15 amino acids. The trim removed 6 bases at V and 1 base at J, leaving 6 bases unmatched. Per germline, CDR1 SNHLY and CDR2 FYNNEI. The CDR3 loop is CASRGQGVGNTEAFF. As DNA, the CDR3 is TGTGCCAGCAGGGGACAGGGAGTGGGGAACACTGAAGCTTTCTTT.

The rearrangement joins TRBV7-9 to TRBJ1-1; TRBD1 might be the D (6 bases). CDR1 is SEHNR and CDR2 is FQNEAQ in the germline V gene (reference sequence). The CDR3 runs to 13 residues. V gave up 6 bases and J gave up 5 bases, with 13 bases separating them. The DNA for the CDR3 is TGTGCCAGCAGTCCAATTCAGGGGACTGAAGCTTTCTTT. Translated, it gives CASSPIQGTEAFF.

J is TRBJ2-4 and V is TRBV5-1; a weak D match, TRBD1 (7 bases). The CDR3 sequence is 14 residues long. Looked up from germline, CDR1 is SGHRS and CDR2 is YFSETQ. V gave up 8 bases and J gave up 0 bases, with 12 bases separating them. The chain's CDR3 is CASRQGLAKNIQYF. The CDR3 bases are TGCGCCAGTCGACAGGGACTAGCCAAAAACATTCAGTACTTC.

This sequence joins TRBV3-1 (or the pseudogene TRBV3-2) and TRBJ1-4, with D possibly matching TRBD1 (6 bases). Germline CDR1 LGHDT, CDR2 YNNKEL (reference sequence). V dropped 0 bases and J dropped 7 bases, with 12 bases sitting between them. The CDR3 extends over 15 amino acids. The DNA of the CDR3 is TGTGCCAGCAGCCAAGAGGGGGGGGCGGTTGAAAAACTGTTTTTT. The encoded protein is CASSQEGGAVEKLFF.

J is TRBJ2-7 and V is TRBV28; a possible D gene is TRBD2 (6 bases). V gave up 7 bases and J gave up 6 bases, with 31 bases separating them. The length of the CDR3 is 18 residues. The germline V gene encodes CDR1 MDHEN and CDR2 SYDVKM. This CDR3 reads CASTPPRGILPSISEQYF. CDR3 bases: TGTGCCAGCACCCCACCTCGGGGGATCCTCCCAAGTATATCCGAGCAGTACTTC.

This CDR3 is CASSTDRVRSPLHF. The CDR3 nucleotides are TGCGCCAGCAGCACCGACAGGGTGAGATCACCCCTCCACTTT. The V gene is TRBV5-1, the J gene TRBJ1-6; 7 bases fit TRBD1. V shed 4 bases and J 10 bases; nucleotides not matched to a gene: 8. The germline V gene encodes CDR1 SGHRS and CDR2 YFSETQ. The CDR3 totals 14 residues.

The rearrangement joins TRBV24-1 to TRBJ1-2; D is ambiguous. Per the germline V gene, CDR1 is KGHDR and CDR2 is SFDVKD. The CDR3 has 12 amino acids. V was cut by 3 bases and J by 8 bases, with 9 bases left in between. The chain's CDR3 is CATSDPVSGYTF. For the CDR3, the DNA is TGTGCCACCAGTGATCCCGTATCGGGCTACACCTTC.

This rearrangement joins TRBV3-1 (or the pseudogene TRBV3-2) to TRBJ2-2; no firm D call. The germline V gene has CDR1 LGHDT and CDR2 YNNKEL (reference sequence). With 0 bases removed from V and 11 bases from J, the gap between germline ends came to 7 bases. The CDR3 is made up of 12 amino acids. DNA of the CDR3: TGTGCCAGCAGCCAAGATCTCACCGAGCTGTTTTTT. Its protein is CASSQDLTELFF.

The chain links TRBV11-2 to TRBJ2-7; D is perhaps TRBD1 (6 bases). Germline V lookup: CDR1 SGHAT, CDR2 FQNNGV. V lost 1 base and J 6 bases, leaving 13 bases between the germline ends. The CDR3 has 14 amino acids. The CDR3 bases are TGTGCCAGCAGCTTAGGGGCAGGGGAAGGCGAGCAGTACTTC. Translation: CASSLGAGEGEQYF.

This chain links TRBV30 with TRBJ1-4; 9 bases line up with TRBD1. From germline, CDR1 is GTSNPN and CDR2 SVGIG (reference sequence). This CDR3 contains 13 residues. Trimming removed 4 bases from V and 7 bases from J; junction bases left unmatched: 4. CDR3 protein: CAWTGQGFEKLFF. The DNA of the CDR3 is TGTGCCTGGACGGGACAGGGATTTGAAAAACTGTTTTTT.

V gene TRBV11-2 combines with J gene TRBJ2-1; 11 bases map to TRBD2. This CDR3 has 18 amino acids. With V trimmed by 5 bases and J by 0 bases, 9 bases remained unmatched. In germline, CDR1 is SGHAT, CDR2 FQNNGV. The CDR3 coding sequence is TGTGCCAGCAGCGAACGAATAGCGGGGGGGAGCTCCTACAATGAGCAGTTCTTC. This gives the protein CASSERIAGGSSYNEQFF.

The chain carries TRBV19 and TRBJ2-7, with unresolved D. The CDR3 is made up of 13 amino acids. Trimming left V 3 bases short and J 0 bases short, with 6 bases between. CDR1 is LNHDA, CDR2 SQIVND, per germline (reference sequence). CDR3 in DNA: TGTGCCAGTAGTATGGGTAGCTCCTACGAGCAGTACTTC. It encodes CASSMGSSYEQYF.

This sequence joins TRBV28 and TRBJ1-5; D is ambiguous. Germline CDR1 and CDR2: MDHEN and SYDVKM. The CDR3 runs to 15 residues. V was shortened by 3 bases and J by 0 bases, with 9 bases between the two germline ends. CDR3 sequence (DNA): TGTGCCAGCAGTTTGGCCGGGGATAGCAATCAGCCCCAGCATTTT. Encoded protein: CASSLAGDSNQPQHF.

The V call is TRBV7-8, the J call TRBJ2-1; 9 bases fit TRBD2. This CDR3 has 14 residues. V dropped 5 bases and J dropped 7; count of bases not matched to a gene: 6. CDR1 is SGHVS, CDR2 FQNEAQ, per germline. For the CDR3, the DNA is TGTGCCAGCAGCCGGGCTAGCGGGGTGAATGAGCAGTTCTTC. Its translation is CASSRASGVNEQFF.

The gene calls are TRBV9 and TRBJ1-2, with D possibly being TRBD1 (5 bases). The V end was cut by 3 bases, the J end by 9 bases, with 15 bases between. Looked up from germline, CDR1 is SGDLS and CDR2 is YYNGEE. CDR3 length: 13 amino acids. CDR3 sequence (DNA): TGTGCCAGCAGCGCAGCAGCAGGGTGGAGCTACACCTTC. Its protein is CASSAAAGWSYTF.

V and J are TRBV19 and TRBJ1-1; tentative D call: TRBD1 (6 bases). This CDR3 has 14 residues. Per the germline V gene, CDR1 is LNHDA and CDR2 is SQIVND (reference sequence). Trimming left V 6 bases short and J 0 bases short, with 11 bases between. The CDR3 spells CASRQGTMNTEAFF. In DNA form, the CDR3 reads TGTGCCAGTAGACAGGGCACTATGAACACTGAAGCTTTCTTT.

The chain uses TRBV10-3 and TRBJ2-3, with D perhaps matching TRBD2 (6 bases). The CDR3 spans 16 residues. In germline, CDR1 is ENHRY, CDR2 SYGVKD. V was trimmed by 3 bases and J by 2 bases, leaving 15 bases between them. The CDR3 nucleotides are TGTGCCATCAGTGATTATGCGGGACGGGCCACAGATACGCAGTATTTT. Translation: CAISDYAGRATDTQYF.